This T cell receptor beta chain was sequenced for a study of shared clonotypes between healthy human individuals. Notes on the study in general: Larger richness was generally estimated for naive than memory subsets.

Comments on this clone: Its specificity is unknown.

The CDR3 totals 13 residues. CDR1 SNHLY and CDR2 FYNNEI come from the germline V gene. Trimming removed 2 bases from V and 3 bases from J, with 5 bases in between. Clones were read by immunoSEQ multiplex PCR, and TCRdb kept only the in-frame ones, dropping some. The sample lists around 2.5 million clones; roughly 93% were seen once. V is TRBV2 and J is TRBJ1-5; D unclear. The sequenced sample consisted of naive CD4+ T cells from PBMCs. Subset denoted: CD45RA+ positively selected. This sequence originates from a man between 18 and 29 years old in good health. Some clones in this sample may be carry-over from other donors' samples. CDR3 bases: TGTGCCAGCAGTGAAAGTTACAATCAGCCCCAGCATTTT. Amino acids: CASSESYNQPQHF.